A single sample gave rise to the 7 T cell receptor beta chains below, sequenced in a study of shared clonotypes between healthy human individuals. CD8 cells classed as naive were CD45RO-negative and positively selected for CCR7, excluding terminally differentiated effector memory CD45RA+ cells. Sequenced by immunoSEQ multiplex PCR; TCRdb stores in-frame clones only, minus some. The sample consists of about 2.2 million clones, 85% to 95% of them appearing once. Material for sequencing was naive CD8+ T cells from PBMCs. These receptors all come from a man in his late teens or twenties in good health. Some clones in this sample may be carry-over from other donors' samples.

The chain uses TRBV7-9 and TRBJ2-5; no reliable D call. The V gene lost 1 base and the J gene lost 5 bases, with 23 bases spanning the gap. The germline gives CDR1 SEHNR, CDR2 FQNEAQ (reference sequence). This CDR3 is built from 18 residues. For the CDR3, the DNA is TGTGCCAGCAGCTTAGTGATTCTAGGAAAGGGCCGTTCGGAGACCCAGTACTTC. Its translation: CASSLVILGKGRSETQYF.

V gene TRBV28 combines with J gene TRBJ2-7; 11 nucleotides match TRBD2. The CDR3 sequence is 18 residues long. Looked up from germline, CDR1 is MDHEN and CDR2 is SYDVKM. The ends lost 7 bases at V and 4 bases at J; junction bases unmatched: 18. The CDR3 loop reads CASTESLAGVYLAYEQYF. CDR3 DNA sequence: TGTGCCAGCACCGAATCACTAGCGGGGGTATATCTAGCTTACGAGCAGTACTTC.

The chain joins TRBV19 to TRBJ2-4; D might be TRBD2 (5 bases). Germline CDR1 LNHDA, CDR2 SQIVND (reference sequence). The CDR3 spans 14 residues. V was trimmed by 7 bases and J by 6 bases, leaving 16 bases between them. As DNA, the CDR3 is TGTGCCAGTAACGAGGGCGGTGGGAGAAACATTCAGTACTTC. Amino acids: CASNEGGGRNIQYF.

The CDR3 DNA is TGTGCCATCGGGACATTTGCCTACGAGCAGTACTTC. Encoded protein: CAIGTFAYEQYF. The chain links TRBV10-3 to TRBJ2-7, with D tentatively TRBD1 (6 bases). Germline CDR1 is ENHRY and CDR2 is SYGVKD. Trimming removed 8 bases from V and 2 bases from J, with 10 bases in between. This CDR3 contains 12 residues.

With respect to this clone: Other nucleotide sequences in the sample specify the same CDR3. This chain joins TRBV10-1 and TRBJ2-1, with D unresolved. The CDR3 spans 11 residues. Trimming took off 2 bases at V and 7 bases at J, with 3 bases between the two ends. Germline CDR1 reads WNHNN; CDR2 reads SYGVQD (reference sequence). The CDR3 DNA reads TGCGCCAGCAGTGAGGGGAATGAGCAGTTCTTC. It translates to CASSEGNEQFF.

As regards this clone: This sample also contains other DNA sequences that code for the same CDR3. CDR3 amino acids: CASSVFGGKETQYF. The CDR3, as DNA: TGTGCCAGCAGCGTATTCGGCGGGAAGGAGACCCAGTACTTC. The chain employs TRBV9 and TRBJ2-5; perhaps TRBD2 as D (6 bases). The CDR3 loop spans 14 amino acids. The V end was cut by 1 base, the J end by 5 bases, with 12 bases between. Germline V gene sequence: CDR1 SGDLS, CDR2 YYNGEE.

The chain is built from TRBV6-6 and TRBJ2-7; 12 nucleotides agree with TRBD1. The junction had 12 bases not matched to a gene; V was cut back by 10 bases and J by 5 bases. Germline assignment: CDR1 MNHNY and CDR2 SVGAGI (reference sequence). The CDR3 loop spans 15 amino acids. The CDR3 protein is CATKMGTGGFNEQYF. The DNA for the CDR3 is TGTGCCACTAAGATGGGGACAGGGGGCTTCAACGAGCAGTACTTC.